Presented here are 27 T cell receptor beta chains from one specimen sequenced in a study of blood T cell repertoires in COVID-19. Assay used: immunoSEQ multiplex PCR; TCRdb lists only in-frame clones, some missing. The table lists about 200,000 clones, more than 75% of them singletons. The specimen was peripheral blood. These receptors all stem from a man in his 60s who had recovered from COVID-19.

The chain employs TRBV27 and TRBJ1-1, with TRBD1 as a possible D gene (6 bases). Germline CDR1 and CDR2: MNHEY and SMNVEV (reference sequence). The CDR3 is made up of 12 amino acids. V was shortened by 8 bases and J by 4 bases, with 11 bases between the two germline ends. The CDR3 spells CASQTGPTEAFF. The DNA for the CDR3 is TGTGCCAGCCAAACAGGGCCCACTGAAGCTTTCTTT.

In DNA, the CDR3 is TGCGCCAGCAGCCAATCCCGGACAGGGGGACTTAATATTGGAAACACCATATATTTT. It encodes CASSQSRTGGLNIGNTIYF. This chain connects TRBV4-3 to TRBJ1-3; 10 bases map to TRBD1. The CDR3 runs 19 residues. V lost 2 bases, J lost 3 bases, and 13 bases stayed unmatched. In germline, CDR1 is LGHNA, CDR2 YSLEER.

This chain uses TRBV7-2 with TRBJ1-3, with D perhaps matching TRBD1 (6 bases). The CDR3 sequence is 15 residues long. Trimming left V 5 bases short and J 2 bases short, with 13 bases between. Germline CDR1 is SGHTA and CDR2 is FQGNSA. This chain's CDR3 is CASSQGGAPGNTIYF. The DNA of the CDR3 is TGTGCCAGCAGCCAAGGGGGGGCGCCTGGAAACACCATATATTTT. The full variable domain, rest sourced from reference TRBV7-2 and TRBJ1-3, is GAGVSQSPSNKVTEKGKDVELRCDPISGHTALYWYRQSLGQGLEFLIYFQGNSAPDKSGLPSDRFSAERTGGSVSTLTIQRTQQEDSAVYLCASSQGGAPGNTIYFGEGSWLTVV.

J is TRBJ2-7 and V is TRBV28, with D perhaps matching TRBD1 (6 bases). The germline V gene encodes CDR1 MDHEN and CDR2 SYDVKM. V was clipped by 2 bases and J by 0 bases, with 8 bases between them. The CDR3 is 14 amino acids. Here the CDR3 reads CASSLGTPSYEQYF. The CDR3 region has the DNA TGTGCCAGCAGTTTAGGGACACCCTCCTACGAGCAGTACTTC. The full variable domain, rest sourced from reference TRBV28 and TRBJ2-7, is DVKVTQSSRYLVKRTGEKVFLECVQDMDHENMFWYRQDPGLGLRLIYFSYDVKMKEKGDIPEGYSVSREKKERFSLILESASTNQTSMYLCASSLGTPSYEQYFGPGTRLTVT.

The chain combines TRBV28 with TRBJ1-6; the D gene is possibly TRBD1 (5 bases). This CDR3 has 12 amino acids. CDR1 and CDR2 from the germline V gene are MDHEN and SYDVKM. V was trimmed by 6 bases and J by 10 bases, leaving 10 bases between them. The CDR3, as DNA: TGTGCCAGCAGAGGGCAGGGCTCACCCCTCCACTTT. It encodes CASRGQGSPLHF.

V gene TRBV5-4 combines with J gene TRBJ2-2, with TRBD2 as a possible D gene (6 bases). Germline V lookup: CDR1 SGHNT, CDR2 YYREEE (reference sequence). The CDR3 runs to 15 residues. V shed 4 bases and J shed 4 bases, with 14 bases lying between them. This CDR3 is CASSAGGRGTGELFF. CDR3 in DNA: TGTGCCAGCAGCGCCGGGGGTCGAGGCACCGGGGAGCTGTTTTTT.

The rearrangement uses TRBV12-5 and TRBJ2-1, with 11 bases lining up with TRBD2. With V trimmed by 7 bases and J by 3 bases, 5 bases remained unmatched. CDR3 length: 15 amino acids. The germline V gene has CDR1 LGHNT and CDR2 FRNRAP. The CDR3 coding sequence is TGTGCTAGTGCCCCCGGGACTAGCGGCTACAATGAGCAGTTCTTC. Protein product: CASAPGTSGYNEQFF.

The chain combines TRBV6-4 with TRBJ2-6, with 10 positions matching TRBD1. Germline V gene lookup returns CDR1 MRHNA and CDR2 SNTAGT. CDR3 length: 17 amino acids. V trimming: 8 bases; J trimming: 2 bases; junction bases outside the gene matches: 9. The CDR3, as DNA: TGTGCCAGCGGGAAGACAGGGGGCACGGCTGGGGCCAACGTCCTGACTTTC. It codes for CASGKTGGTAGANVLTF.

This rearrangement joins TRBV6-5 to TRBJ2-2; 9 bases map to TRBD1. The J segment lost 5 bases and the V segment lost 7 bases, leaving 8 bases of the junction unmatched. The germline gives CDR1 MNHEY, CDR2 SVGAGI. There are 15 residues in the CDR3. The CDR3, as DNA: TGTGCCAGCACAACACAGGGGGCGCCTACCGGGGAGCTGTTTTTT. Its translation: CASTTQGAPTGELFF.

The V and J genes are TRBV9 and TRBJ1-2, with D possibly being TRBD1 (5 bases). The CDR3 sequence is 13 residues long. CDR1 and CDR2 (germline): SGDLS, YYNGEE. Trimming left V 8 bases short and J 1 base short, with 12 bases between. The CDR3 DNA sequence: TGTGCCAGTGTAACGGGGGGTAACTATGGCTACACCTTC. It translates to CASVTGGNYGYTF. Variable domain in full (rest from reference TRBV9 and TRBJ1-2): DSGVTQTPKHLITATGQRVTLRCSPRSGDLSVYWYQQSLDQGLQFLIQYYNGEERAKGNILERFSAQQFPDLHSELNLSSLELGDSALYFCASVTGGNYGYTFGSGTRLTVV.

The chain couples TRBV30 to TRBJ2-5, with 15 bases matching TRBD2. Germline values: CDR1 GTSNPN, CDR2 SVGIG (reference sequence). The CDR3 spans 17 residues. With V trimmed by 0 bases and J by 7 bases, 9 bases remained unmatched. CDR3 residues: CAWSVPRTSGGAATQYF. CDR3 nucleotide sequence: TGTGCCTGGAGTGTACCCCGGACTAGCGGGGGGGCCGCGACCCAGTACTTC.

This clone was detected only once. This chain joins TRBV2 and TRBJ2-2, with a weak D call TRBD1 (6 bases). The CDR3 is 13 residues long. CDR1 and CDR2 (germline): SNHLY, FYNNEI. The V gene lost 8 bases and the J gene lost 6 bases, with 13 bases spanning the gap. CDR3: CASGTNSAGELFF. In DNA, the CDR3 is TGTGCCAGCGGGACAAACTCCGCCGGGGAGCTGTTTTTT.

This chain joins TRBV6-5 and TRBJ2-3; perhaps TRBD2 as D (6 bases). The germline V gene has CDR1 MNHEY and CDR2 SVGAGI. The CDR3 is made up of 13 amino acids. Trimming pared 6 bases from V and 9 bases from J, leaving 16 bases between. The CDR3 loop reads CASRKGGFSTQYF. The CDR3, as DNA: TGTGCCAGCAGAAAGGGAGGATTCTCGACGCAGTATTTT.

This chain connects TRBV6-5 to TRBJ2-3; 9 nucleotides align to TRBD2. The CDR3 consists of 14 residues. Germline loops: CDR1 MNHEY, CDR2 SVGAGI. V gave up 8 bases and J gave up 5 bases; unmatched junction bases: 8. The CDR3: CASGSGTSQDTQYF. The DNA of the CDR3 is TGTGCCAGCGGGTCCGGGACTAGCCAAGATACGCAGTATTTT.

The chain combines TRBV7-2 with TRBJ1-2, with 7 positions matching TRBD1. J lost 1 base, V lost 4 bases, and 9 bases had no gene match. The CDR3 totals 16 residues. Per the germline V gene, CDR1 is SGHTA and CDR2 is FQGNSA. The CDR3, as DNA: TGTGCCAGCAGCTCAACAATACAGGGGAGTAACTATGGCTACACCTTC. Encoded protein: CASSSTIQGSNYGYTF.

The chain combines TRBV11-1 with TRBJ2-1, with 9 bases matching TRBD2. Germline loops: CDR1 SGHAT, CDR2 FQDESV (reference sequence). The V segment lost 0 bases and the J segment 7 bases; nucleotides outside the gene matches: 10. The CDR3 runs 17 residues. CDR3: CASSLARLAAWGNEQFF. The CDR3 nucleotides read TGTGCCAGCAGCTTAGCCCGACTAGCGGCCTGGGGGAATGAGCAGTTCTTC.

The chain is built from TRBV27 and TRBJ1-2; unclear D gene. V shed 4 bases and J shed 9 bases, with 15 bases lying between them. Germline CDR1 reads MNHEY; CDR2 reads SMNVEV (reference sequence). CDR3 length: 13 residues. The CDR3 here is CASSWAGGYSYTF. The DNA of the CDR3 is TGTGCCAGCAGTTGGGCGGGAGGGTATAGCTACACCTTC.

The V gene is TRBV9, the J gene TRBJ1-1; no definite D call. The CDR3 is 14 amino acids. Germline-derived CDR1 and CDR2 are SGDLS and YYNGEE. The V end lost 0 bases, the J end lost 4 bases, and 10 bases lay between the germline ends. The DNA for the CDR3 is TGTGCCAGCAGCGTAGACACATTTGGCACTGAAGCTTTCTTT. Translated, it gives CASSVDTFGTEAFF.

The V call is TRBV19, the J call TRBJ2-3; 11 bases are a match to TRBD1. The CDR3 runs to 16 residues. V lost 5 bases to trimming and J lost 4 bases; unmatched junction nucleotides: 8. From germline, CDR1 is LNHDA and CDR2 SQIVND (reference sequence). The CDR3: CASSFTDRGLPDTQYF. The CDR3 coding sequence is TGTGCCAGTAGTTTCACGGACAGGGGGCTGCCAGATACGCAGTATTTT.

The chain combines TRBV19 with TRBJ1-2; 11 bases agree with TRBD1. Germline values: CDR1 LNHDA, CDR2 SQIVND (reference sequence). The CDR3 is made up of 15 amino acids. Trimming took 10 bases from V and 5 from J; bases not matched to a gene: 12. The CDR3 spells CATFSGTGGKYGYTF. CDR3 coding DNA: TGTGCCACCTTTTCCGGGACAGGGGGGAAGTATGGCTACACCTTC.

V gene TRBV5-5 combines with J gene TRBJ1-1; 7 bases match TRBD1. The CDR3 is 14 amino acids. The germline CDR1 and CDR2 sequences are SGHKS and YYEKEE (reference sequence). J gave up 6 bases and V 1 base, and 6 bases lay outside the gene matches. For the CDR3, the DNA is TGTGCCAGCAGCTTGCGAGGGGGCGGATCTGAAGCTTTCTTT. Translating gives CASSLRGGGSEAFF. The whole variable domain, remainder taken from reference TRBV5-5 and TRBJ1-1, is DAGVTQSPTHLIKTRGQQVTLRCSPISGHKSVSWYQQVLGQGPQFIFQYYEKEERGRGNFPDRFSARQFPNYSSELNVNALLLGDSALYLCASSLRGGGSEAFFGQGTRLTVV.

The rearrangement uses TRBV7-9 and TRBJ2-7, with TRBD2 matching over 13 bases. Germline CDR1 reads SEHNR; CDR2 reads FQNEAQ (reference sequence). Losses at the gene ends were 5 bases for V and 5 bases for J; bases not matched to a gene: 6. This CDR3 region has 15 residues. CDR3 DNA sequence: TGTGCCAGCAGCCAACTAGCGGGAGGGCCCCACGAGCAGTACTTC. As protein: CASSQLAGGPHEQYF.

This chain links TRBV19 with TRBJ1-4; D gene unclear. CDR1 and CDR2 from the germline V gene are LNHDA and SQIVND (reference sequence). The CDR3 totals 13 residues. V lost 8 bases and J 4 bases, leaving 11 bases between the germline ends. The CDR3 DNA follows: TGTGCCAGTTGGGCGGGGATTAATGAAAAACTGTTTTTT. Its protein is CASWAGINEKLFF.

This clone is a singleton in its sample. This chain joins TRBV5-8 and TRBJ2-3; 9 positions agree with TRBD2. V lost 0 bases, J lost 6 bases, and 5 bases stayed unmatched. Germline CDR1 and CDR2: SGHTS and YDEGEE. The CDR3 covers 15 residues. CDR3 loop: CASSLETSGRDTQYF. Here the CDR3 DNA reads TGTGCCAGCAGCTTGGAGACTAGCGGCAGGGATACGCAGTATTTT.

This rearrangement joins TRBV9 to TRBJ1-6; 8 bases agree with TRBD1. J gave up 7 bases and V 4 bases, and 7 bases lay outside the gene matches. The CDR3 has 15 residues. Germline CDR1 SGDLS, CDR2 YYNGEE. This CDR3 reads CASSQGQGGNSPLHF. CDR3 nucleotide sequence: TGTGCCAGCAGCCAAGGACAGGGTGGGAATTCACCCCTCCACTTT.

The chain uses TRBV3-1 (or the pseudogene TRBV3-2) and TRBJ2-1; D uncertain. CDR1 is LGHDT, CDR2 YNNKEL, per germline (reference sequence). Trimming left V 0 bases short and J 0 bases short, with 9 bases between. The CDR3 sequence is 16 residues long. CDR3 residues: CASSQDPSTSYNEQFF. The CDR3 DNA sequence: TGTGCCAGCAGCCAAGATCCGAGCACCTCCTACAATGAGCAGTTCTTC.

A note on this clone: One end of the junction does not line up with germline, which may come from a read error. The chain is built from TRBV3-1 (or the pseudogene TRBV3-2) and TRBJ2-4, with 13 bases lining up with TRBD2. The germline V gene has CDR1 LGHDT and CDR2 YNNKEL (reference sequence). The length of the CDR3 is 19 residues. The CDR3 reads CASSQVQTPGHRTSGSVSF. The CDR3 coding sequence is TGTGCCAGCAGCCAAGTCCAGACCCCCGGCCATAGGACTAGCGGGAGCGTGAGCTTC.